Following are 17 T cell receptor beta chains from one sample sequenced in a study of PD-L1 blockade in urothelial cancer (dated by TCRdb to 2015 to 2018). The method was the immunoSEQ multiplex PCR assay. Entries here come from immuneACCESS through TCRdb and include only in-frame sequences with V and J called. Some clones fail to appear in such tables; in the studies checked, an unresolved V gene covers under half of the shortfall, and the cause of the remainder is unknown. Recorded for this sample are some 100,000 clones; approximately 90% of them occurred a single time. The ten largest account for 0.8% to 1% of the sample. The source material was PBMCs, sampled around atezolizumab (anti-PD-L1) treatment. The origin of the receptors is a woman aged 80 or older with urothelial cancer.

The chain recombines TRBV19 with TRBJ2-1; 10 nucleotides line up with TRBD1. Germline V lookup: CDR1 LNHDA, CDR2 SQIVND (reference sequence). V was clipped by 5 bases and J by 5 bases; unmatched bases: 3. The CDR3 sequence is 14 residues long. The CDR3 here is CASSRTGGNNEQFF. Written as DNA, the CDR3 is TGTGCCAGTAGTCGGACAGGGGGGAACAATGAGCAGTTCTTC.

V is TRBV27 and J is TRBJ2-5; 14 positions match TRBD2. Germline V gene data show CDR1 as MNHEY and CDR2 as SMNVEV (reference sequence). V dropped 5 bases and J dropped 5; count of bases not matched to a gene: 16. The CDR3 covers 19 residues. The CDR3 loop reads CASSGRAPGLAGVGETQYF. The CDR3 DNA sequence: TGTGCCAGCAGTGGCAGGGCCCCGGGACTAGCGGGAGTTGGCGAGACCCAGTACTTC.

J is TRBJ2-7 and V is TRBV11-3; 7 nucleotides align to TRBD1. The germline CDR1 and CDR2 sequences are SGHNT and YENEEA. The J segment lost 7 bases and the V segment lost 5 bases, leaving 8 bases of the junction unmatched. This CDR3 has 13 residues. This CDR3 is CASSMDRIAEQYF. The CDR3 DNA reads TGTGCCAGCAGCATGGACAGGATCGCGGAGCAGTACTTC.

This chain joins TRBV11-2 and TRBJ1-1; D uncertain. The ends were cut back, 4 bases at V and 4 bases at J, with 13 bases in the middle. This CDR3 is built from 14 residues. From germline, CDR1 is SGHAT and CDR2 FQNNGV. CDR3 nucleotide sequence: TGTGCCAGCAGCTCAGCGTTCGTAGCCACTGAAGCTTTCTTT. Its translation is CASSSAFVATEAFF.

This clone was seen only a few times. The CDR3 protein is CASSLARDYLSEQYF. DNA for the CDR3: TGTGCCAGCAGCTTAGCAAGGGACTACCTAAGCGAGCAGTACTTC. The chain links TRBV7-2 to TRBJ2-7; 7 bases fit TRBD2. The length of the CDR3 is 15 residues. After removal of 0 bases from V and 6 bases from J, the junction contained 8 bases not matched to a gene. The V gene's germline CDR1 is SGHTA and CDR2 FQGNSA.

This clone has a single count. The gene calls are TRBV5-1 and TRBJ2-7; D might be TRBD2 (6 bases). The CDR3 runs to 15 residues. The ends were cut back, 0 bases at V and 6 bases at J, with 16 bases in the middle. CDR1 SGHRS and CDR2 YFSETQ come from the germline V gene. The CDR3 sequence: CASSLVGTGVGEQYF. The DNA of the CDR3 is TGCGCCAGCAGCTTGGTGGGCACGGGGGTGGGCGAGCAGTACTTC. Complete variable domain (other parts from reference TRBV5-1 and TRBJ2-7): KAGVTQTPRYLIKTRGQQVTLSCSPISGHRSVSWYQQTPGQGLQFLFEYFSETQRNKGNFPGRFSGRQFSNSRSEMNVSTLELGDSALYLCASSLVGTGVGEQYFGPGTRLTVT.

This rearrangement joins TRBV27 to TRBJ1-3; 10 bases agree with TRBD1. V gave up 6 bases and J gave up 2 bases; unmatched junction bases: 13. Germline CDR1 MNHEY, CDR2 SMNVEV (reference sequence). The CDR3 loop spans 18 amino acids. CDR3 sequence: CASSVTGTGVFAGNTIYF. The DNA for the CDR3 is TGTGCCAGCAGCGTCACCGGGACAGGGGTCTTTGCTGGAAACACCATATATTTT.

The chain is built from TRBV6-1 and TRBJ2-1; 8 bases are shared with TRBD2. The V and J ends lost 5 bases and 8 bases, in that order; junction bases with no gene match: 8. From germline, CDR1 is MNHNS and CDR2 SASEGT. The CDR3 spans 14 residues. The CDR3 DNA follows: TGTGCCAGCAGTCCACGACTAGCGATCGATGAGCAGTTCTTC. Protein product: CASSPRLAIDEQFF.

This chain uses TRBV20-1 with TRBJ2-7; unclear D gene. The ends were cut back, 6 bases at V and 5 bases at J, with 11 bases in the middle. Looked up from germline, CDR1 is DFQATT and CDR2 is SNEGSKA (reference sequence). The CDR3 loop spans 11 amino acids. DNA for the CDR3: TGCAGTGCCCCAGGATCCCACGAGCAGTACTTC. Translated: CSAPGSHEQYF.

This rearrangement joins TRBV29-1 to TRBJ2-4; tentative D call: TRBD2 (6 bases). This CDR3 comprises 13 residues. Germline V gene data show CDR1 as SQVTM and CDR2 as ANQGSEA. The germline V and J ends were trimmed by 7 bases and 8 bases, with 18 bases remaining between them. CDR3 in DNA: TGCAGCGGTGCCGGGACTGGGACTGACATTCAGTACTTC. Its translation: CSGAGTGTDIQYF.

The rearrangement links TRBV5-4 to TRBJ2-1, with 7 bases matching TRBD1. This CDR3 comprises 16 residues. After removal of 1 base from V and 4 bases from J, the junction contained 8 bases not matched to a gene. CDR1 is SGHNT and CDR2 is YYREEE in the germline V gene (reference sequence). CDR3: CASSLTPGQRYNEQFF. DNA for the CDR3: TGTGCCAGCAGCTTGACTCCGGGACAGCGATACAATGAGCAGTTCTTC.

The J gene is TRBJ2-1, the V gene TRBV4-1; D uncertain. CDR3 length: 14 amino acids. V dropped 1 base and J dropped 3 bases, with 7 bases sitting between them. Germline CDR1 MGHRA, CDR2 YSYEKL. The CDR3 region is CASSQGDIYNEQFF. CDR3 nucleotide sequence: TGCGCCAGCAGCCAAGGAGATATCTACAATGAGCAGTTCTTC.

The chain carries TRBV4-1 and TRBJ2-7; 13 bases line up with TRBD2. Germline CDR1 is MGHRA and CDR2 is YSYEKL. The junction had 6 bases not matched to a gene; V was cut back by 4 bases and J by 3 bases. The CDR3 is 16 amino acids. The CDR3 region has the DNA TGCGCCAGCAGCCGGGGACTAGCGGGGAACTTCTACGAGCAGTACTTC. This encodes CASSRGLAGNFYEQYF.

V gene TRBV5-4 combines with J gene TRBJ1-1, with 7 positions matching TRBD1. J gave up 4 bases and V 6 bases, and 6 bases lay outside the gene matches. Germline V gives CDR1 SGHNT, CDR2 YYREEE (reference sequence). CDR3 length: 13 residues. The CDR3 DNA reads TGTGCCAGCAACACAGGGGCTTTCACTGAAGCTTTCTTT. Translating gives CASNTGAFTEAFF.

J is TRBJ2-1 and V is TRBV30, with 8 bases matching TRBD2. This CDR3 region has 15 residues. From germline, CDR1 is GTSNPN and CDR2 SVGIG (reference sequence). J was trimmed by 4 bases and V by 0 bases; bases with no gene match: 5. The CDR3 loop reads CAWSVKGGRYNEQFF. The DNA for the CDR3 is TGTGCCTGGAGTGTCAAAGGCGGGAGGTACAATGAGCAGTTCTTC.

The V and J genes are TRBV14 and TRBJ1-2; no firm D call. CDR3 size: 15 residues. V lost 1 base and J 0 bases, leaving 9 bases between the germline ends. The germline gives CDR1 SGHDN, CDR2 FVKESK. CDR3 sequence: CASSQGTVANYGYTF. CDR3 DNA sequence: TGTGCCAGCAGCCAAGGAACGGTAGCTAACTATGGCTACACCTTC. The whole variable domain, remainder taken from reference TRBV14 and TRBJ1-2, is EAGVTQFPSHSVIEKGQTVTLRCDPISGHDNLYWYRRVMGKEIKFLLHFVKESKQDESGMPNNRFLAERTGGTYSTLKVQPAELEDSGVYFCASSQGTVANYGYTFGSGTRLTVV.

V is TRBV5-6 and J is TRBJ2-7; 7 bases fit TRBD2. Germline V gives CDR1 SGHDT, CDR2 YYEEEE. The CDR3 runs to 14 residues. Trimming removed 6 bases from V and 7 bases from J; junction bases left unmatched: 13. The CDR3 loop reads CASTGLAASWEQYF. The CDR3 DNA reads TGTGCCAGCACCGGGCTAGCGGCCAGCTGGGAGCAGTACTTC.